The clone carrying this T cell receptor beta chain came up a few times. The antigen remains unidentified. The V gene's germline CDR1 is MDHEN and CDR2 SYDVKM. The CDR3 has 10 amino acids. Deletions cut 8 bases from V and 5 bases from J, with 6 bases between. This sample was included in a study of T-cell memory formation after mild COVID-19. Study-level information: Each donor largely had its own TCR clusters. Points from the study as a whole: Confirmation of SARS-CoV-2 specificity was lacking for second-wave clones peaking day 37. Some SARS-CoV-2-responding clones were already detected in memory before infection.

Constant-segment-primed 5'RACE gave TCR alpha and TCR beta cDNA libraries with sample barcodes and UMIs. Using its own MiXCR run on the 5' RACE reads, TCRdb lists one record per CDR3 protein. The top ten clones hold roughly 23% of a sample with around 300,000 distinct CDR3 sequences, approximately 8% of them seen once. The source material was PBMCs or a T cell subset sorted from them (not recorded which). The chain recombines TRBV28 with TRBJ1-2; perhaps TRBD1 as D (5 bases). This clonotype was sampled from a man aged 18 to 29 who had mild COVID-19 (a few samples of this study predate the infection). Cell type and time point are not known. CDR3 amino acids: CASGGYGYTF. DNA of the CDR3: TGTGCCAGCGGGGGGTATGGCTACACCTTC.